The subject of this entry is one T cell receptor (beta chain). Its antigen target is currently unknown. The sample holds no much larger clone one base away, and base qualities are not on file. From a lookup of the germline V gene, CDR1 and CDR2 are MNHNS and SASEGT. V loses 9 bases, J loses 3 bases, and the germline ends lie 13 bases apart. Including the terminal cysteine and phenylalanine, the CDR3 comprises 13 residues. The CDR3 DNA has 39 bases and is translated from base 1. The donors were healthy, HIV-negative adults who had no recently reported acute infections or vaccinations. Every donor was a Caucasian adult living in Nashville, Tennessee, USA. CD4+ T cells were enriched by magnetic negative selection, after which naive cells were positively selected on CD45RA and the negative fraction was taken as the memory subset. After blood collection by leukapheresis, PBMCs were isolated using Ficoll-Histopaque density gradient centrifugation and then cryopreserved in the vapor phase of liquid nitrogen. Analytical flow cytometry was used to check the purity and quantity of each magnetically sorted T cell population. From each sorted fraction, genomic DNA was isolated and quantified by UV absorbance on a Nanodrop 2000c.

Using the deep immunoSEQ assay, TCR CDR3 regions were amplified from genomic DNA by multiplex PCR. For each cell subset, the extracted genomic DNA was distributed evenly across all wells of several immunoSEQ 96-well plates, and each plate served as one replicate. Each replicate PCR for sorted subsets received approximately 220 ng genomic DNA, equal to 28,000 or so T cell genomes. Purified libraries were measured with a Qubit 3.0 fluorometer, size-checked on a Bioanalyzer 2100, and measured again with the KAPA Library Quantification kit. A separate single-read 150-cycle Illumina NextSeq 550 flow cell was used to sequence each immunoSEQ 96-well plate. The study's processing was this. The immunoSEQ output contained only junctional sequences without quality scores, so filtering could not match that applied to full-length reads. Sequences were annotated with PyIR, a Python wrapper for IgBLAST v1.9, and V/J genes and CDR3 were assigned using IMGT germline references. Reads were removed for weak V/J assignments (E-value above 1e-6), missing CDR3, stop codons, out-of-frame junctions, or ambiguous translated residues. A V3J clonotype was defined by an identical inferred V gene, J gene, and CDR3 amino acid sequence. To compute the percentage overlap between repertoires, the number of shared unique clonotypes was divided by the size of the smaller repertoire. Repertoire richness was assessed with RTK rarefaction, the Chao1 estimator, and Recon v2.1 estimates of unobserved clonotypes. Generation probabilities were computed with OLGA for all TCRbeta clonotypes obtained by the gDNA method from four donors. In TCRdb, the immuneACCESS table is reduced to in-frame sequences with V and J assigned. These tables do not hold every clone; where another copy was compared, an unresolved V gene accounts for under half, and the others remain unexplained. The DNA was the basis for D and trimming; V, J and clone size are from that table. The sample table lists about 1 million clones, roughly 80% of them with a count of one. Approximately 1.3% of the sample is taken by the ten largest.

This sample was included in a study of shared clonotypes between healthy human individuals (dated by TCRdb to the early 2020s). With respect to the entire study: Three men and two women, aged 18 to 49 years, made up the cohort. For each donor, CD4 naive and CD4 memory were each given three plates, CD8 naive was given two plates, and CD8 memory was given one plate. To estimate repertoire size and how much clonotypes are shared between individuals, the study performed deep sequencing of blood TCR repertoires from 4 to 6 healthy adults. Different laboratories and diverse techniques were used to prepare libraries and sequence TCR repertoires, to increase sequencing depth and limit assay-specific biases. Between about 0.9 and 9 billion PBMCs per donor were obtained by leukapheresis. Broader findings and caveats from the paper: Because the study included only a small number of donors, the genetic and exposure-history diversity represented was limited. Roughly 5% of naive CD4, 3.5% of naive CD8, about 2.4% of memory CD4, and around 0.4% of memory CD8 clonotypes were shared across several donors. Pairwise subsampling indicated that sequencing depth was expected to affect the degree of clonotype sharing among donors. Compared with non-shared clonotypes, clonotypes shared by all four sorted-subset donors had higher generation probabilities. Incomplete sequencing was indicated by rarefaction of sorted-subset datasets, despite the large sequencing depth. Sampling was limited to blood, and TCR repertoires in tissue likely differ from TCR repertoires in blood. Estimated clonotype richness was generally larger for naive than for memory subsets.

The rearranged chain carries TRBV6-1 and TRBJ2-3; possibly the D gene is TRBD1, per 5 matching bases. The sequencing sample was made of memory CD4+ T cells sorted from blood. Taken with the paper, the label for cell subset or site translates to: CD45RA-negative fraction. The TCR was taken from a man between 18 and 35 years old in good health. The nucleotide sequence reads TGTGCCAGTAAGGGCAGGGCAACAGATACGCAGTATTTT. This translates into CASKGRATDTQYF.